The rows below give T cell receptor beta chains drawn from one sample of a study of blood T cell repertoires in COVID-19. Profiled with immunoSEQ multiplex PCR; TCRdb holds only in-frame clones, not every one. The sample shows fewer than 300,000 clones, around 85% of them seen only once. The sequencing sample was made of PBMCs or T cells enriched from blood (not recorded which). These receptor sequences come from a woman aged 25 to 39 who had recovered from COVID-19. Both conserved end residues are part of each CDR3. D genes are given only for firm matches. Size is omitted from some rows. Given values are once, few, many or a class for expanded clones.

CDR3nt | CDR3aa | abundance | j_gene | d_gene | v_gene
TGTGCCAGCAGTTCAGGGGGTTCTAATGAAAAACTGTTTTTT | CASSSGGSNEKLFF | - | TRBJ1-4 | TRBD1 | TRBV5-4
TGTGCCAGCACGAGGTCGGCCGATTCCTATGGCTACACCTTC | CASTRSADSYGYTF | few | TRBJ1-2 | - | TRBV14
TGCGCCAGCAGCCCGGACAGGGTGAGCTATGGCTACACCTTC | CASSPDRVSYGYTF | - | TRBJ1-2 | TRBD1 | TRBV5-1
TGCGCCAGCAGCGCAACAGGGGCGTCCTACGAGCAGTACTTC | CASSATGASYEQYF | - | TRBJ2-7 | TRBD1 | TRBV5-1
TGTGCCAGCAGCTTAGGCTACTCAGGCGGGAATACGCAGTATTTT | CASSLGYSGGNTQYF | once | TRBJ2-3 | - | TRBV7-2
TGTGCCAGCACCTTGTCCGGGAGGGCAGAAGCTTTCTTT | CASTLSGRAEAFF | - | TRBJ1-1 | - | TRBV2
TGCAGCCTCAGTTCCTATGGCTACACCTTC | CSLSSYGYTF | - | TRBJ1-2 | - | TRBV20-1
TGCGCCAGCAGCTTGGGTCGGACAGCCCAAGAGACCCAGTACTTC | CASSLGRTAQETQYF | - | TRBJ2-5 | - | TRBV5-1
TGTGCCAGCAGCCTCCCGGGCACCGGGGAGCTGTTTTTT | CASSLPGTGELFF | once | TRBJ2-2 | - | TRBV25-1
TGTGCCAGCAGCTTACCCCCCCCGGGTAACCTCGACACTGAAGCTTTCTTT | CASSLPPPGNLDTEAFF | - | TRBJ1-1 | - | TRBV7-9
TGCGCCAGTCTCAAATTGGGACTAGCTGTCTACGAGCAGTACTTC | CASLKLGLAVYEQYF | - | TRBJ2-7 | TRBD2 | TRBV10-1
TGTGCCAGCAGCCAAGAACAGGACCCCTACGAGCAGTACTTC | CASSQEQDPYEQYF | - | TRBJ2-7 | - | TRBV4-2
TGTGCCAGCTCACTCGGACAGACACTTTCTGAAGCTTTCTTT | CASSLGQTLSEAFF | once | TRBJ1-1 | - | TRBV18
TGTGCCACCAGTGACAGGGATCCCTACGAGCAGTACTTC | CATSDRDPYEQYF | - | TRBJ2-7 | TRBD1 | TRBV28
TGTGCCAGCAGCTCCTCGACAGACAGGTGGACCCAGTACTTC | CASSSSTDRWTQYF | - | TRBJ2-5 | - | TRBV3-1/TRBV3-2
TGTGCCAGCAGCTCGACGTCTAGGGGCTCTGGAAACACCATATATTTT | CASSSTSRGSGNTIYF | - | TRBJ1-3 | - | TRBV13
TGTGCCTGGATGAGAAATCAAGTCGATGGCTACACCTTC | CAWMRNQVDGYTF | - | TRBJ1-2 | - | TRBV30
TGTGCCAGCAGCTTCCTCGTGCAGGTAACCACAGATACGCAGTATTTT | CASSFLVQVTTDTQYF | - | TRBJ2-3 | - | TRBV7-2
TGTGCCAGCAGCGTAGGCGGGGAGGACGAGCAGTACTTC | CASSVGGEDEQYF | few | TRBJ2-7 | - | TRBV9
TGCGCCAGCAGCTTTCCGGCCCAGGGAAATGGCTACACCTTC | CASSFPAQGNGYTF | - | TRBJ1-2 | - | TRBV5-1
TGTGCCAGCAACCCCGGTTCTACCAATGAAAAACTGTTTTTT | CASNPGSTNEKLFF | - | TRBJ1-4 | - | TRBV6-5
TGTGCCAGCAGCCAAGAAGGGGACACTGAAGCTTTCTTT | CASSQEGDTEAFF | - | TRBJ1-1 | - | TRBV3-1/TRBV3-2
TGTGCCAGAAGCCTATCCAATTTAACTAGCGGGAGAGTCTACGAGCAGTACTTC | CARSLSNLTSGRVYEQYF | - | TRBJ2-7 | - | TRBV7-5
TGTGCCAGCAGGCCCGGGACTAGCCGCAGGGAGCAGTTCTTC | CASRPGTSRREQFF | - | TRBJ2-1 | TRBD2 | TRBV28
TGTGCCAGCAGCACGGGACAGCACTATGGCTACACCTTC | CASSTGQHYGYTF | - | TRBJ1-2 | TRBD1 | TRBV7-6
TGCGCCAGCAGCCTAGACAGCCAGGGGGCGTCCTACAATGAGCAGTTCTTC | CASSLDSQGASYNEQFF | - | TRBJ2-1 | TRBD1 | TRBV4-1
TGTGCCAGCAGCAAAGACAGGGGCCGTGGCTACACCTTC | CASSKDRGRGYTF | - | TRBJ1-2 | TRBD1 | TRBV7-2
TGCGCCAGCAGGAAACAGGGAAACACTGAAGCTTTCTTT | CASRKQGNTEAFF | - | TRBJ1-1 | - | TRBV10-1
TGTGCCAGCTTCGTTGACAGGGGGCAAAGCGAGCAGTACTTC | CASFVDRGQSEQYF | - | TRBJ2-7 | TRBD1 | TRBV2
TGTGCCAGCAGCACCCAGGGATTCACAGATACGCAGTATTTT | CASSTQGFTDTQYF | - | TRBJ2-3 | - | TRBV7-3
TGCGCCAGCAGCTTGGGCACGGGAGACCTCTATGGCTACACCTTC | CASSLGTGDLYGYTF | - | TRBJ1-2 | - | TRBV5-1
TGTGCCAGCAGCTTGGCCCTGGACAGACGCCCTTTCTTT | CASSLALDRRPFF | once | TRBJ1-1 | - | TRBV5-4
TGTGCCTGGAACCCGGGAACAGCGGAAGAGACCCAGTACTTC | CAWNPGTAEETQYF | - | TRBJ2-5 | - | TRBV30
TGTGCCAGCAGCTTGACAGGGGGGACGGACACTGAAGCTTTCTTT | CASSLTGGTDTEAFF | - | TRBJ1-1 | TRBD1 | TRBV5-8
TGTGCCAGCAGCATGGGAGGCGGGGTCTACGAGCAGTACTTC | CASSMGGGVYEQYF | - | TRBJ2-7 | - | TRBV5-5
TGTGCCAGCAGCTCGAGACTAAACAGGGAGAACTATGGCTACACCTTC | CASSSRLNRENYGYTF | few | TRBJ1-2 | - | TRBV7-9
TGTGCCAGCAGCGTACTTGGCGGGGGGCGGATGGATACGCAGTATTTT | CASSVLGGGRMDTQYF | - | TRBJ2-3 | TRBD2 | TRBV9
TGTGCCAGCTCACCAAGGGGCCCATATGAGACCCAGTACTTC | CASSPRGPYETQYF | once | TRBJ2-5 | - | TRBV18
TGCAGCGCTTCATACAGGGAGAACACTGAAGCTTTCTTT | CSASYRENTEAFF | - | TRBJ1-1 | - | TRBV29-1
TGTGCCAGCAGCGAGGGGACTTTTAGGGGGGGTGAGCAGTTCTTC | CASSEGTFRGGEQFF | - | TRBJ2-1 | - | TRBV11-2
TGTGCCAGTAGTATAGGTGGGCCTGGAAACACCATATATTTT | CASSIGGPGNTIYF | - | TRBJ1-3 | - | TRBV19
TGCGCCAGCAGCCAAGGGAGGGGACAGGGGGATTACGAGCAGTACTTC | CASSQGRGQGDYEQYF | - | TRBJ2-7 | TRBD1 | TRBV4-1
TGTGCCAGCAGTTGGGGGGGCGGTGGAGAGACCCAGTACTTC | CASSWGGGGETQYF | - | TRBJ2-5 | - | TRBV27
TGCGCCAGCAGCTTGGAAATGGCTAGTGGCTACACCTTC | CASSLEMASGYTF | - | TRBJ1-2 | - | TRBV5-1
TGCGCCAGCAGCCCCGGCTTCCCAGAGGGTTGGGATACGCAGTATTTT | CASSPGFPEGWDTQYF | - | TRBJ2-3 | - | TRBV5-1
TGCAGCGTTGGCTCAGATTTCGGAAACACCATATATTTT | CSVGSDFGNTIYF | - | TRBJ1-3 | - | TRBV29-1
TGCGCCAGCAGCCCAGTGGGGACAGGGGTAACCTACGAGCAGTACTTC | CASSPVGTGVTYEQYF | - | TRBJ2-7 | TRBD1 | TRBV4-1
TGTGCCTGCAGGAGCCAGGGTCGCGAGGGCTACACCTTC | CACRSQGREGYTF | - | TRBJ1-2 | - | TRBV30
TGTGCCAGCAGGCCGGACAGGGGGCTCACCGGGGAGCTGTTTTTT | CASRPDRGLTGELFF | - | TRBJ2-2 | TRBD1 | TRBV7-8
TGTGCCAGCAGCTATACGACTAGCGGGGGCACAGATACGCAGTATTTT | CASSYTTSGGTDTQYF | - | TRBJ2-3 | TRBD2 | TRBV7-6
TGTGCCAGCACGACAGGGGGCTATAGCAATCAGCCCCAGCATTTT | CASTTGGYSNQPQHF | few | TRBJ1-5 | TRBD1 | TRBV2
TGTGCCAGCAGTTTGGACAGCTACACCGGGGAGCTGTTTTTT | CASSLDSYTGELFF | - | TRBJ2-2 | - | TRBV28
TGTGCCAGCAGAGATCACCCGAGGGGGCGCGACAATGGCTACACCTTC | CASRDHPRGRDNGYTF | - | TRBJ1-2 | TRBD1 | TRBV28
TGTGCCAGCAGCTCGCCCAGGGCCACCTCTGGAAACACCATATATTTT | CASSSPRATSGNTIYF | once | TRBJ1-3 | - | TRBV7-9
TGTGCCAGCAGCCCTTCGGGGATGTCCATGAACACTGAAGCTTTCTTT | CASSPSGMSMNTEAFF | - | TRBJ1-1 | - | TRBV7-2
TGTGCCAGCGACCAGGGGACGGGGATGTCCAAAAACATTCAGTACTTC | CASDQGTGMSKNIQYF | - | TRBJ2-4 | - | TRBV7-9
TGTGCCAGCAGCCAAACCCAGGGAATAGATGGCTACACCTTC | CASSQTQGIDGYTF | once | TRBJ1-2 | - | TRBV16
TGTGCCAGCAGTTTACCAAGGGGGGGGACTAATGAAAAACTGTTTTTT | CASSLPRGGTNEKLFF | - | TRBJ1-4 | - | TRBV28